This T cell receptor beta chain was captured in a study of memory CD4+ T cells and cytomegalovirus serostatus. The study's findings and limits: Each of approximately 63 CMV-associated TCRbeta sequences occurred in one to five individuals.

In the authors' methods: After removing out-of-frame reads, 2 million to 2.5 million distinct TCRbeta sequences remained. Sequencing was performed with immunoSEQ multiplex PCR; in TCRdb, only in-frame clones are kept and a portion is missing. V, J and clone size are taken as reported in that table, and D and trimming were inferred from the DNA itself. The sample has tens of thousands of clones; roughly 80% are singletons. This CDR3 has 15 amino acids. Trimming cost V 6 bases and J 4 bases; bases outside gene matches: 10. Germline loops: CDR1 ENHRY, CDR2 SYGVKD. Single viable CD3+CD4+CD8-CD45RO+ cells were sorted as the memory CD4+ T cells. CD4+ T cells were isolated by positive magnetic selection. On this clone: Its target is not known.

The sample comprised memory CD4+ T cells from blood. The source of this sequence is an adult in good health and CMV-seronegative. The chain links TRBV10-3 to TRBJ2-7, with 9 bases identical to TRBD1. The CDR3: CAIRSHQDRGYEQYF. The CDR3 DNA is TGTGCCATCAGAAGTCATCAGGACAGGGGATACGAGCAGTACTTC.